A single sample is the source of the 28 T cell receptor beta chains below, sequenced in a study of T cell changes during pregnancy in multiple sclerosis. Sequenced by immunoSEQ multiplex PCR; TCRdb stores in-frame clones only, minus some. The table lists 90,000 to 100,000 clones, around 90% of them singletons. The sequencing here drew on peripheral blood, taken in the first trimester of pregnancy. These receptors came from a female donor with multiple sclerosis, enrolled in a pregnancy study.

This clone was found a few times. V and J are TRBV19 and TRBJ1-2, with D perhaps TRBD1 (5 bases). With 2 bases removed from V and 3 bases from J, the gap between germline ends came to 7 bases. CDR3 length equals 13 residues. Germline V gives CDR1 LNHDA, CDR2 SQIVND (reference sequence). The CDR3 nucleotides read TGTGCCAGTAGTATACAAGGGGACTATGGCTACACCTTC. This gives the protein CASSIQGDYGYTF.

The chain links TRBV4-1 to TRBJ2-7; D is uncertain. CDR1 and CDR2 (germline): MGHRA, YSYEKL. There are 14 residues in the CDR3. Trimming cost V 1 base and J 3 bases, with 10 bases left between them. The CDR3 DNA reads TGCGCCAGCAGCCAAGGAGAACTAAACTACGAGCAGTACTTC. This translates into CASSQGELNYEQYF.

The chain combines TRBV5-8 with TRBJ2-1; 12 nucleotides match TRBD2. This CDR3 is 16 amino acids long. With V trimmed by 2 bases and J by 1 base, 1 base remained unmatched. The germline gives CDR1 SGHTS, CDR2 YDEGEE. The DNA for the CDR3 is TGTGCCAGCAGCTTAGGACTAGCGGGATCCTACAATGAGCAGTTCTTC. It translates to CASSLGLAGSYNEQFF. The full variable domain, with the rest looked up from reference TRBV5-8 and TRBJ2-1, is EAGVTQSPTHLIKTRGQQATLRCSPISGHTSVYWYQQALGLGLQFLLWYDEGEERNRGNFPPRFSGRQFPNYSSELNVNALELEDSALYLCASSLGLAGSYNEQFFGPGTRLTVL.

The rearrangement joins TRBV7-2 to TRBJ2-1; 8 positions agree with TRBD2. The ends lost 3 bases at V and 7 bases at J; junction bases unmatched: 5. Germline CDR1 SGHTA, CDR2 FQGNSA. This CDR3 has 14 residues. CDR3 in amino acids: CASSFGGGRNEQFF. The CDR3 coding sequence is TGTGCCAGCAGCTTCGGGGGCGGGAGGAATGAGCAGTTCTTC.

V and J are TRBV11-3 and TRBJ2-3; perhaps TRBD2 as D (5 bases). The CDR3 contains 17 residues. The ends were cut back, 5 bases at V and 0 bases at J, with 18 bases in the middle. Germline lookup yields CDR1 SGHNT and CDR2 YENEEA. The CDR3 bases are TGTGCCAGCAGCCCTGCATATGAGGGCCCTAGCACAGATACGCAGTATTTT. Amino acids: CASSPAYEGPSTDTQYF.

The V gene is TRBV2, the J gene TRBJ2-7, with no clear D. Trimming cost V 8 bases and J 2 bases, with 13 bases left between them. The CDR3 covers 13 residues. Germline loops: CDR1 SNHLY, CDR2 FYNNEI. CDR3 in amino acids: CASQPQVTYEQYF. The CDR3 coding sequence is TGTGCCAGCCAGCCCCAGGTGACCTACGAGCAGTACTTC.

The chain uses TRBV15 and TRBJ2-5, with a tentative D call TRBD2 (6 bases). V was trimmed by 0 bases and J by 5 bases, leaving 13 bases between them. The CDR3 extends over 15 amino acids. Germline V gives CDR1 LNHNV, CDR2 YYDKDF (reference sequence). CDR3 protein: CATSRDRRAGETQYF. In DNA form, the CDR3 reads TGTGCCACCAGCAGAGATAGAAGGGCGGGGGAGACCCAGTACTTC. The entire variable domain, with the rest obtained from reference TRBV15 and TRBJ2-5, is as follows: DAMVIQNPRYQVTQFGKPVTLSCSQTLNHNVMYWYQQKSSQAPKLLFHYYDKDFNNEADTPDNFQSRRPNTSFCFLDIRSPGLGDTAMYLCATSRDRRAGETQYFGPGTRLLVL.

The gene calls are TRBV30 and TRBJ2-2; D is possibly TRBD1 (6 bases). The V gene lost 8 bases and the J gene lost 2 bases, with 15 bases spanning the gap. Germline CDR1 reads GTSNPN; CDR2 reads SVGIG (reference sequence). CDR3 length: 14 residues. CDR3 region: CARRQGPNTGELFF. In nucleotides, the CDR3 is TGTGCCCGTCGGCAGGGGCCAAACACCGGGGAGCTGTTTTTT.

The chain uses TRBV27 and TRBJ1-5, with TRBD1 identical over 9 bases. The CDR3 contains 14 residues. The ends lost 5 bases at V and 6 bases at J; junction bases unmatched: 5. The germline gives CDR1 MNHEY, CDR2 SMNVEV (reference sequence). The CDR3: CASSPRTGAQPQHF. In DNA, the CDR3 is TGTGCCAGCAGTCCGCGGACAGGGGCTCAGCCCCAGCATTTT.

This clone was seen a few times. The chain joins TRBV2 to TRBJ2-7, with 8 bases identical to TRBD2. The ends lost 11 bases at V and 2 bases at J; junction bases unmatched: 5. The CDR3 sequence is 12 residues long. Germline lookup yields CDR1 SNHLY and CDR2 FYNNEI. In DNA form, the CDR3 reads TGTGCCCTGACTAGCGCAGCCTACGAGCAGTACTTC. It specifies CALTSAAYEQYF.

This chain links TRBV18 with TRBJ1-3; the D is unclear. The CDR3 contains 14 residues. Germline lookup yields CDR1 KGHSH and CDR2 LQKENI. Deletions cut 10 bases from V and 0 bases from J, with 13 bases between. The CDR3 loop reads CATSVASSGNTIYF. The CDR3 DNA reads TGTGCCACCTCGGTAGCATCCTCTGGAAACACCATATATTTT.

The chain couples TRBV11-2 to TRBJ2-7, with 9 bases that match TRBD1. The CDR3 runs 14 residues. V trimming: 5 bases; J trimming: 3 bases; junction bases outside the gene matches: 5. Germline V lookup: CDR1 SGHAT, CDR2 FQNNGV. The CDR3 nucleotides read TGTGCCAGCAGCCCCGGGACAGGGTTCTACGAGCAGTACTTC. This sequence encodes CASSPGTGFYEQYF.

This chain links TRBV10-2 with TRBJ1-1; possibly TRBD1 for D (5 bases). Germline CDR1 and CDR2: WSHSY and SAAADI. The CDR3 length is 13 residues. The ends were cut back, 7 bases at V and 1 base at J, with 10 bases in the middle. DNA of the CDR3: TGCGCCAGCACCCTTAGGGGGAACACTGAAGCTTTCTTT. It yields the protein CASTLRGNTEAFF.

V is TRBV29-1 and J is TRBJ2-3, with no clear D. V dropped 2 bases and J dropped 6 bases, with 3 bases sitting between them. The CDR3 sequence is 10 residues long. Germline V lookup: CDR1 SQVTM, CDR2 ANQGSEA. CDR3 nucleotide sequence: TGCAGCGTTGAACCGGATACGCAGTATTTT. Encoded protein: CSVEPDTQYF.

This chain joins TRBV9 and TRBJ2-3; D is ambiguous. CDR1 is SGDLS, CDR2 YYNGEE, per germline. This CDR3 is built from 15 residues. V lost 4 bases to trimming and J lost 2 bases, with 14 bases between them. The CDR3 loop is CASSPESRLTDTQYF. DNA for the CDR3: TGTGCCAGCAGCCCCGAGTCGCGGCTCACAGATACGCAGTATTTT.

V usage is TRBV9 and J usage is TRBJ1-3; D gene uncertain. V lost 7 bases and J lost 1, with 6 bases in between. Germline CDR1 SGDLS, CDR2 YYNGEE. The CDR3 consists of 12 residues. The CDR3 loop is CASGQSGNTIYF. The CDR3 region has the DNA TGTGCCAGCGGCCAGTCTGGAAACACCATATATTTT.

The rearrangement joins TRBV2 to TRBJ2-7; a weak D match, TRBD2 (5 bases). The CDR3 has 14 amino acids. Germline V lookup: CDR1 SNHLY, CDR2 FYNNEI. Trimming took 4 bases from V and 2 from J, leaving 12 bases between them. The CDR3 coding sequence is TGTGCCAGCAGTGGGGGAGTTAGCGCCTACGAGCAGTACTTC. It is translated as CASSGGVSAYEQYF.

The rearrangement joins TRBV18 to TRBJ1-1, with no clear D. Per germline, CDR1 KGHSH and CDR2 LQKENI. CDR3 length: 14 residues. Trimming left V 4 bases short and J 1 base short, with 10 bases between. The CDR3 DNA follows: TGTGCCAGCTCACGCGCAAACCAGAACACTGAAGCTTTCTTT. It is translated as CASSRANQNTEAFF.

This clone was seen only a few times. This chain uses TRBV28 with TRBJ2-7; 10 bases match TRBD1. The CDR3 sequence is 16 residues long. CDR1 and CDR2 from the germline V gene are MDHEN and SYDVKM. Trimming cost V 6 bases and J 1 base; bases outside gene matches: 9. For the CDR3, the DNA is TGTGCCAGCAGAACCCGGGGACAGGGGAGTTCCTACGAGCAGTACTTC. Its protein is CASRTRGQGSSYEQYF.

The chain uses TRBV6-5 and TRBJ2-1, with D possibly matching TRBD2 (6 bases). CDR1 and CDR2 (germline): MNHEY, SVGAGI. Trimming took 7 bases from V and 0 from J, leaving 10 bases between them. This CDR3 contains 14 residues. The CDR3 reads CASTERASYNEQFF. The CDR3 nucleotides are TGTGCCAGCACGGAGCGGGCCTCCTACAATGAGCAGTTCTTC.

The gene calls are TRBV11-2 and TRBJ2-2; D is perhaps TRBD2 (5 bases). Germline V CDR1 and CDR2: SGHAT, FQNNGV. V was trimmed by 6 bases and J by 0 bases, leaving 14 bases between them. The CDR3 length is 16 residues. Here the CDR3 DNA reads TGTGCCAGCAGTTTCCGGGCGGGTACGAACACCGGGGAGCTGTTTTTT. Translated, it gives CASSFRAGTNTGELFF.

The V gene is TRBV6-5, the J gene TRBJ1-4; 8 nucleotides line up with TRBD1. V was pared by 6 bases and J by 5 bases, with 5 bases of the junction left unmatched. The CDR3 is 14 amino acids. Germline assignment: CDR1 MNHEY and CDR2 SVGAGI. CDR3 sequence: CASSSGTGNEKLFF. CDR3 nucleotide sequence: TGTGCCAGCAGCTCCGGGACAGGCAATGAAAAACTGTTTTTT.

V gene TRBV2 combines with J gene TRBJ2-7; 7 bases map to TRBD1. Germline loops: CDR1 SNHLY, CDR2 FYNNEI. This CDR3 has 13 amino acids. Trimming cost V 10 bases and J 6 bases; bases outside gene matches: 12. CDR3 sequence: CATRKGAISEQYF. In nucleotides, the CDR3 is TGTGCCACCAGAAAGGGGGCAATTTCCGAGCAGTACTTC.

V usage is TRBV4-1 and J usage is TRBJ2-5; possible D gene TRBD1, 5 bases. Deletions cut 5 bases from V and 5 bases from J, with 18 bases between. There are 15 residues in the CDR3. Germline V gives CDR1 MGHRA, CDR2 YSYEKL. In DNA, the CDR3 is TGCGCCAGCAGCGACAGCTCAGAAGTCGGTGAGACCCAGTACTTC. Amino acids: CASSDSSEVGETQYF.

V gene TRBV30 combines with J gene TRBJ2-7; weak D call: TRBD1 (5 bases). The V gene lost 3 bases and the J gene lost 1 base, with 7 bases spanning the gap. The CDR3 extends over 12 amino acids. The V gene's germline CDR1 is GTSNPN and CDR2 SVGIG (reference sequence). For the CDR3, the DNA is TGTGCCTGGAGCAGGGATTCCTACGAGCAGTACTTC. Translating it yields CAWSRDSYEQYF.

The genes are TRBV18 and TRBJ2-3; 7 bases line up with TRBD2. J lost 2 bases, V lost 3 bases, and 5 bases had no gene match. The germline V gene encodes CDR1 KGHSH and CDR2 LQKENI. The CDR3 is 15 residues long. CDR3 in amino acids: CASSPLGGSTDTQYF. CDR3 nucleotides: TGTGCCAGCTCACCTCTGGGGGGGTCCACAGATACGCAGTATTTT.

The chain recombines TRBV2 with TRBJ2-5, with D possibly being TRBD1 (6 bases). V dropped 4 bases and J dropped 3 bases, with 18 bases sitting between them. Germline V gene lookup returns CDR1 SNHLY and CDR2 FYNNEI. The CDR3 sequence is 16 residues long. The CDR3 nucleotides read TGTGCCAGCAGTGGGCGACAGGAGCAGACAAAAGAGACCCAGTACTTC. This codes for CASSGRQEQTKETQYF. The full variable domain, its missing parts supplied by reference TRBV2 and TRBJ2-5, is EPEVTQTPSHQVTQMGQEVILRCVPISNHLYFYWYRQILGQKVEFLVSFYNNEISEKSEIFDDQFSVERPDGSNFTLKIRSTKLEDSAMYFCASSGRQEQTKETQYFGPGTRLLVL.

The V gene is TRBV5-5, the J gene TRBJ2-3, with 7 bases lining up with TRBD1. With 5 bases clipped from V and 6 bases from J, the junction kept 12 bases outside the gene matches. This CDR3 is built from 15 residues. The germline gives CDR1 SGHKS, CDR2 YYEKEE (reference sequence). The CDR3 DNA follows: TGTGCCAGCAGGTCCACCCCGACAGGGACCGATACGCAGTATTTT. It yields the protein CASRSTPTGTDTQYF. The full variable domain, in which reference TRBV5-5 and TRBJ2-3 provide the parts outside the CDR3, is DAGVTQSPTHLIKTRGQQVTLRCSPISGHKSVSWYQQVLGQGPQFIFQYYEKEERGRGNFPDRFSARQFPNYSSELNVNALLLGDSALYLCASRSTPTGTDTQYFGPGTRLTVL.